This is a list of T cell receptor beta chains from one sample in a study of CD8 T cells in Susac syndrome. MiXCR, applied by TCRdb to the immunoSEQ multiplex PCR reads, yields one record per CDR3 protein. The sample consists of about 250,000 distinct CDR3 sequences, 90% to 95% of them appearing once. Sequenced material: CD4+ T cells from PBMCs. The origin of the receptors is a human donor with multiple sclerosis. Both conserved end residues are part of each CDR3. The D gene is left open where the match is weak. Clone size appears in some rows only: once, few, many, or a class for an expanded clone.

>NA|TRBJ2-1|TRBV5-1|NA
CASSPNGFSYNEQFF
>TRBD1|TRBJ2-5|TRBV18|NA
CASSPQTGGEETQYF
>TRBD2|TRBJ2-1|TRBV7-3|NA
CASSLRLAGPGEQFF
>TRBD2|TRBJ2-1|TRBV27|NA
CASRLSGPSSYNEQFF
>TRBD1|TRBJ2-1|TRBV9|NA
CASSETGTGNEQFF
>NA|TRBJ1-4|TRBV12-3/TRBV12-4|NA
CASSPGRRNEKLFF
>TRBD1|TRBJ1-2|TRBV6-2/TRBV6-3|NA
CASNRYGTGRERDGYTF
>NA|TRBJ2-7|TRBV7-3|NA
CASSTGTHEQYF
>NA|TRBJ1-2|TRBV12-3/TRBV12-4|NA
CASRGRDHGYTF
>NA|TRBJ1-5|TRBV20-1|NA
CSAAISGVQPQHF
>TRBD1|TRBJ1-2|TRBV28|NA
CASSLRRTGTNYGYTF
>TRBD1|TRBJ2-5|TRBV12-3/TRBV12-4|NA
CASRADRGQETQYF
>TRBD1|TRBJ2-3|TRBV12-3/TRBV12-4|NA
CASTSTGVISDTQYF
>NA|TRBJ2-2|TRBV30|NA
CAWRGFTGELFF
>NA|TRBJ2-6|TRBV5-4|NA
CASSLRAAGANVLTF
>NA|TRBJ1-5|TRBV20-1|NA
CSARDWATLNQPQHF
>TRBD2|TRBJ2-1|TRBV24-1|NA
CATSDSLAGASEGEQFF
>TRBD1|TRBJ1-5|TRBV28|NA
CASSWDRGSNQPQHF
>NA|TRBJ2-1|TRBV5-6|once
CASSLQVVYNEQFF
>TRBD1|TRBJ2-2|TRBV5-4|NA
CASSLAPQGAFTGELFF
>NA|TRBJ2-2|TRBV25-1|NA
CASSEGGPGELFF
>TRBD1|TRBJ1-4|TRBV29-1|NA
CSAPRDRQYEKLFF
>NA|TRBJ1-1|TRBV3-1|NA
CASRRNTEAFF
>TRBD1|TRBJ2-7|TRBV3-1|few
CASSQGWDRYEQYF
>TRBD2|TRBJ2-3|TRBV9|NA
CASHSSSGGTDTQYF
>TRBD1|TRBJ1-2|TRBV20-1|NA
CSAPGQGVGGYTF
>TRBD2|TRBJ2-1|TRBV29-1|NA
CSVEDLDSGRGFFYNEQFF
>NA|TRBJ1-2|TRBV12-3/TRBV12-4|NA
CASSIQGRGGYGYTF
>NA|TRBJ2-7|TRBV24-1|NA
CATSDYGVSYEQYF
>NA|TRBJ2-2|TRBV24-1|NA
CATSDSGTGELFF
>NA|TRBJ2-7|TRBV7-9|NA
CASSLASGTYEQYF
>NA|TRBJ2-3|TRBV7-3|once
CASSKSGSSTDTQYF
>NA|TRBJ1-2|TRBV19|NA
CASSTQTVWGYTF
>NA|TRBJ2-3|TRBV20-1|NA
CSARAGLADTQYF
>NA|TRBJ2-5|TRBV5-4|NA
CASSLDGGTQYF
>TRBD1|TRBJ2-3|TRBV11-2|NA
CASINPGQGSTDTQYF
>NA|TRBJ1-5|TRBV20-1|NA
CSAGRGAQGNQPQHF
>TRBD1|TRBJ2-3|TRBV6-6|NA
CASSSLGQTSTDTQYF
>TRBD1|TRBJ1-4|TRBV30|NA
CAWTTGIREKLFF
>NA|TRBJ1-2|TRBV29-1|once
CSVVRGADNYGYTF
>NA|TRBJ1-3|TRBV28|NA
CASTRTNSGNTIYF
>NA|TRBJ2-5|TRBV20-1|once
CSAGKPGSKEETQYF
>TRBD1|TRBJ2-4|TRBV28|NA
CASSGGQGSNIQYF
>NA|TRBJ2-6|TRBV5-1|NA
CASSLGRDSGANVLTF
>NA|TRBJ2-6|TRBV19|NA
CASRTIGQLISGANVLTF
>NA|TRBJ2-7|TRBV3-1|once
CASSLGFEQYF
>TRBD1|TRBJ2-2|TRBV10-3|once
CAASRQGATGELFF
>NA|TRBJ2-7|TRBV11-2|NA
CASSFQGISSYEQYF
>TRBD1|TRBJ1-2|TRBV29-1|NA
CSPTPVGTGDYGYTF
>NA|TRBJ2-7|TRBV27|NA
CASSLLAGDVNEQYF
>TRBD1|TRBJ1-1|TRBV2|NA
CASSDKGANTEAFF
>TRBD1|TRBJ1-1|TRBV6-5|NA
CASSSPWTGRNTEAFF
>NA|TRBJ1-5|TRBV20-1|NA
CSARSGDQPQHF
>NA|TRBJ2-5|TRBV6-5|NA
CASSSLRGRGETQYF
>NA|TRBJ2-1|TRBV20-1|once
CSAAKWANEQFF
>NA|TRBJ1-2|TRBV3-1|NA
CASSHSQVGYTF
>NA|TRBJ1-1|TRBV29-1|NA
CSVKPSGNTEAFF
>NA|TRBJ2-4|TRBV7-2|NA
CASSGRISTVRNIQYF
>NA|TRBJ1-4|TRBV5-1|NA
CASSLGQGGEANEKLFF
>TRBD2|TRBJ2-1|TRBV7-9|NA
CASSPGLAENEQFF